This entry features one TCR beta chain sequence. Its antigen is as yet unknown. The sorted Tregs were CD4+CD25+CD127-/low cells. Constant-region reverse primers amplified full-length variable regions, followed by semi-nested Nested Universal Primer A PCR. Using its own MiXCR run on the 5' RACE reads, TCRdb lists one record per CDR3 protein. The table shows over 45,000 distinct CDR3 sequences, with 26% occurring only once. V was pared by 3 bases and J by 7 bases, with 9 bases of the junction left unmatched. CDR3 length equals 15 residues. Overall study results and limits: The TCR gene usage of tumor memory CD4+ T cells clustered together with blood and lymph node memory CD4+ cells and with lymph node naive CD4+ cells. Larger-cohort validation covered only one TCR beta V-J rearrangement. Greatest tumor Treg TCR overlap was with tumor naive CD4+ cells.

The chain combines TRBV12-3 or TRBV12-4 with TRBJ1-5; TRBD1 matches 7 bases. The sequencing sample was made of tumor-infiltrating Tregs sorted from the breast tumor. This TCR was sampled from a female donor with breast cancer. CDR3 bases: TGTGCCAGCAGTTTTGGGGCAGGGGGTGACCAGCCCCAGCATTTT. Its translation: CASSFGAGGDQPQHF.